Below, 31 T cell receptor beta chains from the same sample are listed, as sequenced in a study of Graves' ophthalmopathy and Graves' hyperthyroidism. RNA transcripts provided the template for amplifying TCR beta CDR3 regions. The library came from an HTBI-primed first-round RT-PCR and a second-round multiplex PCR. TCRdb re-called the multiplex PCR reads with MiXCR, one entry per CDR3 protein. The table has about 410,000 distinct CDR3 sequences, 18% seen once; the top ten hold roughly 1.4%. Sequenced sample: peripheral blood. The receptor set was obtained from a woman aged 18-35 years with Graves' ophthalmopathy.

This clonotype came up many times. The V and J genes are TRBV9 and TRBJ2-5, with 7 bases matching TRBD2. The germline gives CDR1 SGDLS, CDR2 YYNGEE. This CDR3 comprises 14 residues. Germline trimming cut 0 bases from V and 6 bases from J; bases unmatched to any gene: 5. The CDR3 DNA follows: TGTGCCAGCAGCGTAGAGGCGGGAGATAAGACCCAGTACTTC. Protein sequence: CASSVEAGDKTQYF.

This clonotype has a count of ten or more. This sequence joins TRBV6-2 or TRBV6-3 and TRBJ2-5; D remains unclear. V was trimmed by 6 bases and J by 1 base, leaving 12 bases between them. Germline values: CDR1 MNHEY, CDR2 SVGEGT. The CDR3 extends over 14 amino acids. CDR3 residues: CASSTVKRQETQYF. The CDR3 DNA follows: TGTGCCAGCAGCACGGTCAAGCGCCAAGAGACCCAGTACTTC.

This clonotype was recorded many times. Sequence at one end of the junction differs from germline and may be a read error. The chain carries TRBV6-1 and TRBJ1-6; a weak D match, TRBD1 (5 bases). The V gene's germline CDR1 is MNHNS and CDR2 SASEGT. This CDR3 spans 14 amino acids. The CDR3 bases are TGTGCCAGCATTGAAGGGGATTTTAATTCACCCCTCCACTTT. Translating it yields CASIEGDFNSPLHF.

Ten or more counts support this clonotype. The chain links TRBV6-1 to TRBJ2-7; D is unclear. The germline V gene encodes CDR1 MNHNS and CDR2 SASEGT. The V end was cut by 10 bases, the J end by 3 bases, with 10 bases between. The CDR3 contains 11 residues. The CDR3 spells CATSPGYEQYF. CDR3 DNA sequence: TGTGCCACCTCCCCAGGCTACGAGCAGTACTTC.

The V call is TRBV7-2, the J call TRBJ2-2; 7 bases agree with TRBD1. This CDR3 spans 13 amino acids. V lost 4 bases, J lost 6 bases, and 2 bases stayed unmatched. The germline V gene encodes CDR1 SGHTA and CDR2 FQGNSA. CDR3 DNA sequence: TGTGCCAGCAGCTCCACAGGGGCCGGGGAGCTGTTTTTT. Amino acids: CASSSTGAGELFF.

Ten or more counts support this clonotype. The chain has TRBV27 and TRBJ2-7; D possibly matches TRBD1 or TRBD2 (5 bases each). Trimming removed 5 bases from V and 2 bases from J, with 13 bases in between. The V gene's germline CDR1 is MNHEY and CDR2 SMNVEV (reference sequence). The CDR3 spans 14 residues. As DNA, the CDR3 is TGTGCCAGCAGTCCCCTGGGACGGACCTACGAGCAGTACTTC. Translation gives CASSPLGRTYEQYF.

This clonotype was observed many times. This chain joins TRBV5-4 and TRBJ2-7; D remains unclear. Trimming removed 3 bases at V and 0 bases at J, with 10 bases between. The CDR3 consists of 14 residues. The germline gives CDR1 SGHNT, CDR2 YYREEE (reference sequence). The chain's CDR3 is CASSSTVSSYEQYF. In DNA form, the CDR3 reads TGTGCCAGCAGCTCGACGGTGAGCTCCTACGAGCAGTACTTC.

This clonotype was seen many times. The chain employs TRBV7-6 and TRBJ2-5; a possible D gene is TRBD1 (5 bases). Trimming removed 5 bases at V and 2 bases at J, with 18 bases between. Germline CDR1 SGHVS, CDR2 FNYEAQ. The CDR3 loop spans 16 amino acids. In DNA form, the CDR3 reads TGTGCCAGCAGCCCCACCGAAAGGGGCGGTCAAGAGACCCAGTACTTC. Its protein product is CASSPTERGGQETQYF.

This clonotype was seen repeatedly, ten times or more. This may be a read error: a much more frequent sequence differs by one nucleotide. The chain links TRBV28 to TRBJ2-7; TRBD2 might be the D (5 bases). CDR1 MDHEN and CDR2 SYDVKM come from the germline V gene. CDR3 length: 13 residues. The chain's CDR3 is CASGLPTGDEQYF. CDR3 nucleotides: TGTGCCAGCGGTTTACCCACCGGGGACGAGCAGTACTTC. The entire variable domain, with the rest obtained from reference TRBV28 and TRBJ2-7, is as follows: DVKVTQSSRYLVKRTGEKVFLECVQDMDHENMFWYRQDPGLGLRLIYFSYDVKMKEKGDIPEGYSVSREKKERFSLILESASTNQTSMYLCASGLPTGDEQYFGPGTRLTVT.

This clonotype occurred many times. The chain uses TRBV19 and TRBJ1-5; no clear D. Germline lookup yields CDR1 LNHDA and CDR2 SQIVND (reference sequence). The CDR3 is made up of 14 amino acids. Trimming shortened V by 7 bases and J by 1 base, and 11 bases separated the two germline ends. In DNA form, the CDR3 reads TGTGCCAGTACCTGGAGGGCCAGCAATCAGCCCCAGCATTTT. Translation gives CASTWRASNQPQHF.

J is TRBJ2-7 and V is TRBV6-1; possible D gene TRBD2, 5 bases. The CDR3 is 14 residues long. Trimming pared 6 bases from V and 1 base from J, leaving 13 bases between. Germline CDR1 and CDR2: MNHNS and SASEGT. The CDR3 spells CASRVATYSYEQYF. In DNA form, the CDR3 reads TGTGCCAGCAGGGTAGCGACCTATTCCTACGAGCAGTACTTC.

This clonotype was counted many times. This sequence joins TRBV4-1 and TRBJ2-7; D remains unclear. From germline, CDR1 is MGHRA and CDR2 YSYEKL. The germline V and J ends were trimmed by 0 bases and 0 bases, with 9 bases remaining between them. The CDR3 has 15 residues. CDR3 in DNA: TGCGCCAGCAGCCAAGAACAGTCAAGCTCCTACGAGCAGTACTTC. This sequence encodes CASSQEQSSSYEQYF.

This clonotype was counted many times. The genes are TRBV28 and TRBJ2-7; TRBD2 might be the D (5 bases). The CDR3 length is 14 residues. CDR1 and CDR2 from the germline V gene are MDHEN and SYDVKM. The V end was cut by 2 bases, the J end by 6 bases, with 14 bases between. CDR3 bases: TGTGCCAGCAGTTTAAAAGGGAGTACCCCCGAGCAGTACTTC. Its translation is CASSLKGSTPEQYF.

In its sample, this clonotype was seen many times. The CDR3 loop reads CASSYWGREQYF. In nucleotides, the CDR3 is TGTGCCAGCAGTTATTGGGGGCGCGAGCAGTACTTC. The rearrangement links TRBV6-2 or TRBV6-3 to TRBJ2-7; possibly TRBD1 for D (6 bases). CDR3 length: 12 amino acids. V was pared by 3 bases and J by 6 bases, with 9 bases between. CDR1 and CDR2 from the germline V gene are MNHEY and SVGEGT.

V usage is TRBV20-1 and J usage is TRBJ2-7, with a tentative D call TRBD2 (6 bases). The CDR3 sequence is 15 residues long. Between the trimmed V and J ends, which lost 0 bases and 2 bases, there was a span of 14 bases. Germline lookup yields CDR1 DFQATT and CDR2 SNEGSKA (reference sequence). The chain's CDR3 is CSARESGSPTYEQYF. The CDR3 DNA follows: TGCAGTGCTAGAGAATCCGGGAGCCCAACCTACGAGCAGTACTTC.

This clonotype came up many times. The chain recombines TRBV14 with TRBJ2-5; possibly TRBD2 for D (5 bases). The germline CDR1 and CDR2 sequences are SGHDN and FVKESK. CDR3 size: 15 residues. The V gene lost 1 base and the J gene lost 1 base, with 10 bases spanning the gap. This chain's CDR3 is CASSQVPGFQETQYF. In DNA form, the CDR3 reads TGTGCCAGCAGCCAAGTCCCGGGATTCCAAGAGACCCAGTACTTC.

This clonotype came up many times. This chain joins TRBV29-1 and TRBJ1-3; a possible D gene is TRBD1 (5 bases). The CDR3 spans 13 residues. Germline assignment: CDR1 SQVTM and CDR2 ANQGSEA. The CDR3 DNA reads as TGCAGTGTGCAGGGATACTCTGGAAACACCATATATTTT. This translates into CSVQGYSGNTIYF.

This clonotype was seen repeatedly, ten times or more. The V and J genes are TRBV13 and TRBJ1-6; D is undetermined. From germline, CDR1 is PRHDT and CDR2 FYEKMQ (reference sequence). The germline V and J ends were trimmed by 4 bases and 10 bases, with 17 bases remaining between them. The CDR3 length is 15 residues. The CDR3 loop reads CASSSRSNLMSPLHF. The CDR3 region has the DNA TGTGCCAGCAGCTCCCGATCGAATTTAATGTCACCCCTCCACTTT.

This clonotype occurred many times. The J gene is TRBJ1-5, the V gene TRBV10-3; no clear D gene. The CDR3 totals 12 residues. Germline V gene sequence: CDR1 ENHRY, CDR2 SYGVKD. V was shortened by 4 bases and J by 3 bases, with 4 bases between the two germline ends. The DNA of the CDR3 is TGTGCCATCAGTGGGGCCAATCAGCCCCAGCATTTT. Translated, it gives CAISGANQPQHF.

This clonotype came up many times. V is TRBV29-1 and J is TRBJ2-2; the D gene is possibly TRBD2 (6 bases). This CDR3 contains 15 residues. The V end was cut by 4 bases, the J end by 2 bases, with 14 bases between. Germline CDR1 SQVTM, CDR2 ANQGSEA. CDR3 loop: CSVVLRGINTGELFF. The CDR3 DNA is TGCAGCGTTGTCTTGCGGGGCATTAACACCGGGGAGCTGTTTTTT.

The CDR3 coding sequence is TGTGCCAGCGCTAGTGCGAACACTGAAGCTTTCTTT. Its translation: CASASANTEAFF. This chain joins TRBV11-1 and TRBJ1-1, with unresolved D. The CDR3 totals 12 residues. V gave up 8 bases and J gave up 1 base, with 8 bases separating them. CDR1 and CDR2 (germline): SGHAT, FQDESV (reference sequence).

This clonotype was recorded many times. The chain recombines TRBV4-1 with TRBJ1-5; D is unclear. Germline CDR1 and CDR2: MGHRA and YSYEKL. The CDR3 spans 13 residues. V lost 1 base, J lost 5 bases, and 6 bases lay in between. The CDR3 bases are TGCGCCAGCAGCCAAGGCAGAGATCAGCCCCAGCATTTT. Residues: CASSQGRDQPQHF.

At least ten counts were recorded for this clonotype. The CDR3 sequence is CASSETSKAKNIQYF. The DNA for the CDR3 is TGTGCCAGCAGCGAGACTAGTAAGGCCAAAAACATTCAGTACTTC. This chain uses TRBV12-3 or TRBV12-4 with TRBJ2-4, with D maybe TRBD2 (6 bases). The CDR3 totals 15 residues. V was trimmed by 6 bases and J by 1 base, leaving 13 bases between them.

This clonotype was seen at least ten times. The rearrangement links TRBV27 to TRBJ2-7, with 7 bases matching TRBD2. Germline CDR1 and CDR2: MNHEY and SMNVEV (reference sequence). With V trimmed by 5 bases and J by 7 bases, 11 bases remained unmatched. The CDR3 length is 14 residues. DNA for the CDR3: TGTGCCAGCAGTCTTGGGGGGGTACTGGGGGAGCAGTACTTC. Translating it yields CASSLGGVLGEQYF.

This clonotype has ten or more counts. J is TRBJ1-2 and V is TRBV13; 7 bases map to TRBD1. Looked up from germline, CDR1 is PRHDT and CDR2 is FYEKMQ (reference sequence). J gave up 6 bases and V 1 base, and 11 bases lay outside the gene matches. CDR3 length: 16 amino acids. This CDR3 is CASSLDRAQGGDGYTF. The CDR3 bases are TGTGCCAGCAGCTTAGATCGCGCCCAGGGGGGAGATGGCTACACCTTC.

This clonotype has at least ten counts. V is TRBV12-3 or TRBV12-4 and J is TRBJ1-3; TRBD1 matches at 7 bases. The CDR3 is 14 residues long. The trim removed 6 bases at V and 1 base at J, leaving 3 bases unmatched. CDR3 coding DNA: TGTGCCAGCAGGGCACAGGGGTCTGGAAACACCATATATTTT. Amino acid sequence: CASRAQGSGNTIYF.

This clonotype was seen at least ten times. The V gene is TRBV28, the J gene TRBJ2-7; D is tentatively TRBD1 or TRBD2 (6 bases each). The CDR3 contains 15 residues. The V gene lost 5 bases and the J gene lost 2 bases, with 16 bases spanning the gap. CDR1 MDHEN and CDR2 SYDVKM come from the germline V gene. In nucleotides, the CDR3 is TGTGCCAGCAGTGCTCAGGGGACTGTCCCCTACGAGCAGTACTTC. This translates into CASSAQGTVPYEQYF.

This clonotype was recorded at least ten times. The chain is built from TRBV11-2 and TRBJ2-2, with 9 positions matching TRBD2. The trim removed 5 bases at V and 4 bases at J, leaving 17 bases unmatched. CDR1 and CDR2 (germline): SGHAT, FQNNGV. The CDR3 totals 19 residues. The CDR3 loop is CASSPSARRREGFTGELFF. The CDR3 region has the DNA TGTGCCAGCAGCCCGAGTGCCCGCCGGCGGGAGGGTTTCACCGGGGAGCTGTTTTTT.

This clonotype came up many times. The rearrangement joins TRBV28 to TRBJ2-5, with D perhaps TRBD2 (7 bases). The CDR3 consists of 15 residues. Germline V gene data show CDR1 as MDHEN and CDR2 as SYDVKM. Trimming removed 8 bases at V and 1 base at J, with 17 bases between. The CDR3 is CASARGGGGQETQYF. The CDR3 DNA is TGTGCCAGCGCCAGGGGTGGGGGGGGCCAAGAGACCCAGTACTTC. Complete variable domain (other parts from reference TRBV28 and TRBJ2-5): DVKVTQSSRYLVKRTGEKVFLECVQDMDHENMFWYRQDPGLGLRLIYFSYDVKMKEKGDIPEGYSVSREKKERFSLILESASTNQTSMYLCASARGGGGQETQYFGPGTRLLVL.

The chain uses TRBV15 and TRBJ2-7, with 12 bases matching TRBD1. The CDR3 consists of 17 residues. The V gene end was trimmed by 1 base and the J gene end by 4 bases; junction bases not matched to a gene: 8. In germline, CDR1 is LNHNV, CDR2 YYDKDF (reference sequence). The CDR3 region is CATSRAPGTGGSYEQYF. Written as DNA, the CDR3 is TGTGCCACCAGCAGAGCGCCCGGGACAGGGGGCTCATACGAGCAGTACTTC.

This clonotype occurred many times. A much larger clonotype is one base distant, so this may be a read error. The rearrangement links TRBV6-1 to TRBJ1-1; D call uncertain. CDR1 is MNHNS, CDR2 SASEGT, per germline. The CDR3 sequence is 13 residues long. CDR3 bases: TGTGTCAGCAGTAGAGCCATGAACACTGAAGCTTTCTTT. Residues: CVSSRAMNTEAFF.